A selection of T cell receptor beta chains follows, all from one sample in a study of blood T cell repertoires in COVID-19. Clones were sequenced by immunoSEQ multiplex PCR, and TCRdb holds only the in-frame ones, with some missing. The profile shows about 430,000 clones, 70% to 90% of them singletons. What was sequenced was peripheral blood. These receptors originate from a man aged 18 to 29 with COVID-19, enrolled during active disease. Both conserved end residues are part of each CDR3. Each record gives: D gene, CDR3 length, clone size, V gene, J gene, CDR3 DNA, CDR3 protein. The D gene is left open where the match is weak. Only some rows state a clone size, as once, few, many or a class for expanded clones.

D gene: NA
CDR3 length: 15
clone size: NA
V gene: TRBV4-2
J gene: TRBJ2-5
CDR3 DNA: TGTGCCAGCAGCAGAGACAGCCGAACCGGCGGGACCCAGTACTTC
CDR3 protein: CASSRDSRTGGTQYF

D gene: NA
CDR3 length: 16
clone size: NA
V gene: TRBV5-4
J gene: TRBJ1-6
CDR3 DNA: TGTGCCAGCAGCTTGAGCCAGGGACGGGGGAATTCACCCCTCCACTTT
CDR3 protein: CASSLSQGRGNSPLHF

D gene: NA
CDR3 length: 13
clone size: NA
V gene: TRBV15
J gene: TRBJ2-5
CDR3 DNA: TGTGCCACCAGCAGGCGCTACCAAGAGACCCAGTACTTC
CDR3 protein: CATSRRYQETQYF

D gene: NA
CDR3 length: 17
clone size: NA
V gene: TRBV11-3
J gene: TRBJ2-3
CDR3 DNA: TGTGCCAGCAGCTTATTTTGGCAGCGTACTAGCACAGATACGCAGTATTTT
CDR3 protein: CASSLFWQRTSTDTQYF

D gene: NA
CDR3 length: 14
clone size: many
V gene: TRBV11-1
J gene: TRBJ1-6
CDR3 DNA: TGTGCCAGCAGCTTACCCGGACTTGGATCACCCCTCCACTTT
CDR3 protein: CASSLPGLGSPLHF

D gene: NA
CDR3 length: 16
clone size: NA
V gene: TRBV7-9
J gene: TRBJ1-6
CDR3 DNA: TGTGCCAGCAGCAACGGGGGGCCGGGAACAGGTTCACCCCTCCACTTT
CDR3 protein: CASSNGGPGTGSPLHF

D gene: TRBD2
CDR3 length: 15
clone size: NA
V gene: TRBV27
J gene: TRBJ2-1
CDR3 DNA: TGTGCCAGCAGTTTGGGGACTAGCGGGACCAATGAGCAGTTCTTC
CDR3 protein: CASSLGTSGTNEQFF

D gene: NA
CDR3 length: 15
clone size: NA
V gene: TRBV27
J gene: TRBJ1-5
CDR3 DNA: TGTGCCAGCAGCCCTGGTTTGGGGGCCCATCAGCCCCAGCATTTT
CDR3 protein: CASSPGLGAHQPQHF

D gene: NA
CDR3 length: 12
clone size: NA
V gene: TRBV10-1
J gene: TRBJ2-2
CDR3 DNA: TGCGCCAGCAGTGTAGGGGCCGGGGAGCTGTTTTTT
CDR3 protein: CASSVGAGELFF

D gene: NA
CDR3 length: 14
clone size: NA
V gene: TRBV5-4
J gene: TRBJ2-7
CDR3 DNA: TGTGCCAGCAGGACAGATTTTTCTGCCTACGAGCAGTACTTC
CDR3 protein: CASRTDFSAYEQYF

D gene: TRBD2
CDR3 length: 14
clone size: NA
V gene: TRBV6-1
J gene: TRBJ2-7
CDR3 DNA: TGTGCCAGCAGTGAAACGGGACTAGCCTACGAGCAGTACTTC
CDR3 protein: CASSETGLAYEQYF

D gene: NA
CDR3 length: 14
clone size: NA
V gene: TRBV30
J gene: TRBJ2-1
CDR3 DNA: TGTGCCTGGAGGGCGGGAACTTCCCCCAGTGAGCAGTTCTTC
CDR3 protein: CAWRAGTSPSEQFF

D gene: TRBD1
CDR3 length: 17
clone size: NA
V gene: TRBV19
J gene: TRBJ2-6
CDR3 DNA: TGTGCCAGTAGTCCGGGGACAGGGTACTCTGGGGCCAACGTCCTGACTTTC
CDR3 protein: CASSPGTGYSGANVLTF

D gene: TRBD1
CDR3 length: 14
clone size: NA
V gene: TRBV6-5
J gene: TRBJ1-1
CDR3 DNA: TGTGCCAGCAGTCGGACAGGGGAAAACACTGAAGCTTTCTTT
CDR3 protein: CASSRTGENTEAFF

D gene: TRBD1
CDR3 length: 14
clone size: NA
V gene: TRBV2
J gene: TRBJ2-7
CDR3 DNA: TGTGCCAGCAGGAAAGGACAGGGCTCCTACGAGCAGTACTTC
CDR3 protein: CASRKGQGSYEQYF

D gene: TRBD1
CDR3 length: 14
clone size: few
V gene: TRBV3-1/TRBV3-2
J gene: TRBJ1-5
CDR3 DNA: TGTGCCAGCAGCCCCGGACAGGGTGTCCAGCCCCAGCATTTT
CDR3 protein: CASSPGQGVQPQHF

D gene: NA
CDR3 length: 12
clone size: once
V gene: TRBV10-2
J gene: TRBJ2-1
CDR3 DNA: TGCGCCGGGAAGGACAGTTACAATGAGCAGTTCTTC
CDR3 protein: CAGKDSYNEQFF

D gene: NA
CDR3 length: 17
clone size: NA
V gene: TRBV12-5
J gene: TRBJ2-3
CDR3 DNA: TGTGCTAGTGGTTTGGCCCCCGGGACAACTAGCACAGATACGCAGTATTTT
CDR3 protein: CASGLAPGTTSTDTQYF

D gene: TRBD2
CDR3 length: 20
clone size: once
V gene: TRBV6-2/TRBV6-3
J gene: TRBJ2-5
CDR3 DNA: TGTGCCAGCAGTTACTCCAGTCCCGGGACTAGCGGGGGGGCCGAAGAGACCCAGTACTTC
CDR3 protein: CASSYSSPGTSGGAEETQYF

D gene: TRBD2
CDR3 length: 15
clone size: NA
V gene: TRBV7-8
J gene: TRBJ2-1
CDR3 DNA: TGTGCCAGCAGCGACGGGGGGACCAGCTACAAGGAGCAGTTCTTC
CDR3 protein: CASSDGGTSYKEQFF

D gene: TRBD1
CDR3 length: 16
clone size: NA
V gene: TRBV3-1/TRBV3-2
J gene: TRBJ1-4
CDR3 DNA: TGTGCCAGCAGCCCGGGACAGGTGGAAACTAATGAAAAACTGTTTTTT
CDR3 protein: CASSPGQVETNEKLFF

D gene: TRBD1
CDR3 length: 13
clone size: NA
V gene: TRBV11-3
J gene: TRBJ1-1
CDR3 DNA: TGTGCCAGTACGGACAGGGCGTCCACTGAAGCTTTCTTT
CDR3 protein: CASTDRASTEAFF

D gene: TRBD1
CDR3 length: 14
clone size: NA
V gene: TRBV3-1/TRBV3-2
J gene: TRBJ1-1
CDR3 DNA: TGTGCCAGCAGCGAACCGAGCCTAGACAGGGGGGCTTTCTTT
CDR3 protein: CASSEPSLDRGAFF

D gene: NA
CDR3 length: 15
clone size: NA
V gene: TRBV6-5
J gene: TRBJ1-1
CDR3 DNA: TGTGCCAGCAGTCTTCTCAGATTAATGAACACTGAAGCTTTCTTT
CDR3 protein: CASSLLRLMNTEAFF

D gene: TRBD2
CDR3 length: 16
clone size: NA
V gene: TRBV4-2
J gene: TRBJ2-7
CDR3 DNA: TGTGCCAGCAGTCTTACAAGGACTAGCAGCGCCTACGAGCAGTACTTC
CDR3 protein: CASSLTRTSSAYEQYF

D gene: NA
CDR3 length: 13
clone size: NA
V gene: TRBV2
J gene: TRBJ2-1
CDR3 DNA: TGTGCCAGCAGCGGACCCGGGCGGGGAGAGCAGTTCTTC
CDR3 protein: CASSGPGRGEQFF

D gene: TRBD1
CDR3 length: 14
clone size: NA
V gene: TRBV6-5
J gene: TRBJ2-5
CDR3 DNA: TGTGCCAGCAGTTACGACAGGGGGCAGGAGACCCAGTACTTC
CDR3 protein: CASSYDRGQETQYF

D gene: NA
CDR3 length: 13
clone size: NA
V gene: TRBV2
J gene: TRBJ2-1
CDR3 DNA: TGTGCCAGCAGACTGGACTACTCCAATGAGCAGTTCTTC
CDR3 protein: CASRLDYSNEQFF

D gene: TRBD1
CDR3 length: 15
clone size: NA
V gene: TRBV9
J gene: TRBJ2-3
CDR3 DNA: TGTGCCAGCAGCGGAACGACAGGGGTCACAGATACGCAGTATTTT
CDR3 protein: CASSGTTGVTDTQYF

D gene: NA
CDR3 length: 15
clone size: NA
V gene: TRBV9
J gene: TRBJ2-2
CDR3 DNA: TGTGCCAGCAGCTTAGAGGTTGGAGGGGCCGGGGAGCTGTTTTTT
CDR3 protein: CASSLEVGGAGELFF

D gene: TRBD1
CDR3 length: 16
clone size: NA
V gene: TRBV27
J gene: TRBJ2-3
CDR3 DNA: TGTGCCAGCAGTTTGTTAAACGGACAGGGTGCCGATACGCAGTATTTT
CDR3 protein: CASSLLNGQGADTQYF

D gene: NA
CDR3 length: 11
clone size: NA
V gene: TRBV30
J gene: TRBJ2-7
CDR3 DNA: TGTGCCTGGAGTGTAGACTCCGAGCAGTACTTC
CDR3 protein: CAWSVDSEQYF

D gene: TRBD1
CDR3 length: 14
clone size: NA
V gene: TRBV3-1/TRBV3-2
J gene: TRBJ1-2
CDR3 DNA: TGTGCCAGCAGCACTGGGACAGGGAAGGATGGCTACACCTTC
CDR3 protein: CASSTGTGKDGYTF

D gene: TRBD2
CDR3 length: 15
clone size: NA
V gene: TRBV19
J gene: TRBJ2-5
CDR3 DNA: TGTGCCAGTAGTATAGGCGCTAGCGGCCAAGAGACCCAGTACTTC
CDR3 protein: CASSIGASGQETQYF

D gene: NA
CDR3 length: 13
clone size: NA
V gene: TRBV2
J gene: TRBJ2-1
CDR3 DNA: TGTGCCAGCAGTGAGACTAGTTTTAGTGAGCAGTTCTTC
CDR3 protein: CASSETSFSEQFF

D gene: TRBD1
CDR3 length: 14
clone size: few
V gene: TRBV2
J gene: TRBJ1-2
CDR3 DNA: TGTGCCAGCAGTTCGGGACAGGGGTTCTATGGCTACACCTTC
CDR3 protein: CASSSGQGFYGYTF

D gene: TRBD1
CDR3 length: 13
clone size: NA
V gene: TRBV19
J gene: TRBJ2-2
CDR3 DNA: TGTGCCAGTTTTCCAGGGGGCTCCGGGGAGCTGTTTTTT
CDR3 protein: CASFPGGSGELFF

D gene: TRBD1
CDR3 length: 15
clone size: NA
V gene: TRBV5-1
J gene: TRBJ1-6
CDR3 DNA: TGCGCCAGCAGCCCATGGACAGGGCAGGGTTCACCCCTCCACTTT
CDR3 protein: CASSPWTGQGSPLHF

D gene: NA
CDR3 length: 15
clone size: NA
V gene: TRBV5-6
J gene: TRBJ2-1
CDR3 DNA: TGTGCCAGCAGCTTGGTTACTTCCACCTACAATGAGCAGTTCTTC
CDR3 protein: CASSLVTSTYNEQFF

D gene: TRBD1
CDR3 length: 15
clone size: NA
V gene: TRBV7-6
J gene: TRBJ1-6
CDR3 DNA: TGTGCCAGCAGCTCCCTGACAGGGTTGGATTCACCCCTCCACTTT
CDR3 protein: CASSSLTGLDSPLHF

D gene: TRBD2
CDR3 length: 16
clone size: NA
V gene: TRBV4-1
J gene: TRBJ2-1
CDR3 DNA: TGCGCCAGCAGCCAAGACGGGACTAGCGTTCACAATGAGCAGTTCTTC
CDR3 protein: CASSQDGTSVHNEQFF

D gene: NA
CDR3 length: 16
clone size: NA
V gene: TRBV27
J gene: TRBJ1-6
CDR3 DNA: TGTGCCAGCAGTTTATCGAGGGCTTTAAATAATTCACCCCTCCACTTT
CDR3 protein: CASSLSRALNNSPLHF

D gene: TRBD1
CDR3 length: 14
clone size: NA
V gene: TRBV19
J gene: TRBJ1-5
CDR3 DNA: TGTGCCAGTAGCAAAGACAGGGTAGGTCAGCCCCAGCATTTT
CDR3 protein: CASSKDRVGQPQHF

D gene: NA
CDR3 length: 17
clone size: once
V gene: TRBV5-1
J gene: TRBJ2-2
CDR3 DNA: TGCGCCAGCAGATGGACAGGAGCTAGCGAGGACACCGGGGAGCTGTTTTTT
CDR3 protein: CASRWTGASEDTGELFF

D gene: TRBD2
CDR3 length: 16
clone size: NA
V gene: TRBV4-2
J gene: TRBJ2-3
CDR3 DNA: TGTGCCAGCAGCCGAACTAGCGGGGGGGCGTCAGATACGCAGTATTTT
CDR3 protein: CASSRTSGGASDTQYF

D gene: TRBD2
CDR3 length: 17
clone size: NA
V gene: TRBV2
J gene: TRBJ2-2
CDR3 DNA: TGTGCCAGCGGCCTAGCGGGGGCCTCGATATACACCGGGGAGCTGTTTTTT
CDR3 protein: CASGLAGASIYTGELFF

D gene: TRBD1
CDR3 length: 15
clone size: NA
V gene: TRBV15
J gene: TRBJ1-5
CDR3 DNA: TGTGCCACCAGCAGAGGTGCTCCAGGGGGGCAGCCCCAGCATTTT
CDR3 protein: CATSRGAPGGQPQHF

D gene: NA
CDR3 length: 14
clone size: NA
V gene: TRBV4-1
J gene: TRBJ1-2
CDR3 DNA: TGCGCCAGCAGCCAAGACGGCAGGGTGTATGGCTACACCTTC
CDR3 protein: CASSQDGRVYGYTF

D gene: NA
CDR3 length: 15
clone size: once
V gene: TRBV13
J gene: TRBJ2-5
CDR3 DNA: TGTGCCAGCAGCTTAGGGACGGGGTCCCAAGAGACCCAGTACTTC
CDR3 protein: CASSLGTGSQETQYF

D gene: TRBD1
CDR3 length: 15
clone size: NA
V gene: TRBV28
J gene: TRBJ1-1
CDR3 DNA: TGTGCCAGCAGTTTGTTTAGGGGGCGTAGCGCTGAAGCTTTCTTT
CDR3 protein: CASSLFRGRSAEAFF

D gene: TRBD2
CDR3 length: 14
clone size: NA
V gene: TRBV2
J gene: TRBJ2-1
CDR3 DNA: TGTGCCAGCAGCCCGGGACTAGCGAGTAATGAGCAGTTCTTC
CDR3 protein: CASSPGLASNEQFF

D gene: NA
CDR3 length: 13
clone size: NA
V gene: TRBV5-1
J gene: TRBJ1-1
CDR3 DNA: TGCGCCAGCAGCTTTGGCACAAACACTGAAGCTTTCTTT
CDR3 protein: CASSFGTNTEAFF

D gene: NA
CDR3 length: 15
clone size: NA
V gene: TRBV18
J gene: TRBJ1-3
CDR3 DNA: TGTGCCAGCTCCCACATCAGGGAAGGTGGAAACACCATATATTTT
CDR3 protein: CASSHIREGGNTIYF

D gene: TRBD2
CDR3 length: 14
clone size: many
V gene: TRBV5-1
J gene: TRBJ2-1
CDR3 DNA: TGCGCCAGCAGCGGGGGACTAGCGGGTCATGAGCAGTTCTTC
CDR3 protein: CASSGGLAGHEQFF

D gene: TRBD2
CDR3 length: 16
clone size: NA
V gene: TRBV5-1
J gene: TRBJ2-7
CDR3 DNA: TGCGCCAGCAGCCCTCAGGGCCCTAGCGGGAGGAACGAGCAGTACTTC
CDR3 protein: CASSPQGPSGRNEQYF

D gene: TRBD1
CDR3 length: 14
clone size: NA
V gene: TRBV5-6
J gene: TRBJ1-2
CDR3 DNA: TGTGCCAGCAGCACAAAAGACAGGGTTTTAGGCTACACCTTC
CDR3 protein: CASSTKDRVLGYTF

D gene: NA
CDR3 length: 15
clone size: once
V gene: TRBV21-1
J gene: TRBJ2-7
CDR3 DNA: TGTGCCAGCAGCAAAGCGGCCAGGGATTTACAAGAGCAGTACTTC
CDR3 protein: CASSKAARDLQEQYF